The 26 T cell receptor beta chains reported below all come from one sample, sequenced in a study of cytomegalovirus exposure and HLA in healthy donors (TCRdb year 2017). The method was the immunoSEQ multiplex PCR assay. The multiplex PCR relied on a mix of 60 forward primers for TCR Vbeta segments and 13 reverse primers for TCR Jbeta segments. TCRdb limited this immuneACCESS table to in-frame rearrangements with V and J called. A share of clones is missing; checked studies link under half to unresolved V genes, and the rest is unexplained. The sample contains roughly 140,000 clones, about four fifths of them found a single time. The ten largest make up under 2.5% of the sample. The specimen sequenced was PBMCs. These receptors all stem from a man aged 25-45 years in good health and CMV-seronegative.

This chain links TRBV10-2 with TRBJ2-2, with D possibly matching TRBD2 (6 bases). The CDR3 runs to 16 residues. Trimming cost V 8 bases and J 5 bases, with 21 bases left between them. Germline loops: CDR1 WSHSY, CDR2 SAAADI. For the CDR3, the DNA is TGCGCCAGCCAACTACCCCGGGCGGGGAGTACCGGGGAGCTGTTTTTT. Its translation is CASQLPRAGSTGELFF.

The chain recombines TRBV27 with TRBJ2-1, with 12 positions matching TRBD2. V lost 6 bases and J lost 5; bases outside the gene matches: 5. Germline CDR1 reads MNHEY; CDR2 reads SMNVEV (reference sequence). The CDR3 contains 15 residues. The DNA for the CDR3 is TGTGCCAGCAGCTCCGGACTAGCGGGAAACAATGAGCAGTTCTTC. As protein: CASSSGLAGNNEQFF.

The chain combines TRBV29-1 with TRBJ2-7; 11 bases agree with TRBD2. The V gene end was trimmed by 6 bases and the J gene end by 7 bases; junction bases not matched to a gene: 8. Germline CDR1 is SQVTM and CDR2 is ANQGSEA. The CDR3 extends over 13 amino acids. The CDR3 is CSVTSGGTWEQYF. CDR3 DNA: TGCAGCGTAACTAGCGGGGGTACGTGGGAGCAGTACTTC.

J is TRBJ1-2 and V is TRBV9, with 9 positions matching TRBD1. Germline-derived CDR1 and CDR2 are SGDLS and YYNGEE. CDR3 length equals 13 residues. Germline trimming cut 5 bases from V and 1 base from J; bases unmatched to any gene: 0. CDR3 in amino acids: CASRGQGNYGYTF. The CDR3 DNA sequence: TGTGCCAGCAGGGGACAGGGTAACTATGGCTACACCTTC.

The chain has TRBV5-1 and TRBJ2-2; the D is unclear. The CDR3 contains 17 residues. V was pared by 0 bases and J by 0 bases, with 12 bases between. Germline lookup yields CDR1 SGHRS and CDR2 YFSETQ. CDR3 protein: CASSLANSRANTGELFF. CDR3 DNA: TGCGCCAGCAGCTTGGCCAATTCACGGGCGAACACCGGGGAGCTGTTTTTT.

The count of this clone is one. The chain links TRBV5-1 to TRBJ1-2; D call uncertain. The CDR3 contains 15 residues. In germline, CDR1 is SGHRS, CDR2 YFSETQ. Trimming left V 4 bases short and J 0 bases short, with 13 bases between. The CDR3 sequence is CASSPPEATNYGYTF. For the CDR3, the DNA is TGCGCCAGCAGCCCCCCGGAGGCTACTAACTATGGCTACACCTTC.

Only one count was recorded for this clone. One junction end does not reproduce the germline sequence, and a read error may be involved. The chain's CDR3 is CASSQTDRGRDGYIF. The CDR3 DNA reads TGTGCCAGTAGTCAGACGGACAGGGGGAGAGATGGCTACATCTTC. V is TRBV19 and J is TRBJ1-2; TRBD1 agrees at 10 bases. CDR3 length: 15 residues. Germline V lookup: CDR1 LNHDA, CDR2 SQIVND (reference sequence).

CDR3 sequence (DNA): TGTGCCAGCAGGGGTTCGGGGGGGGCTTCCTACGAGCAGTACTTC. Its protein is CASRGSGGASYEQYF. The genes are TRBV28 and TRBJ2-7; 8 bases line up with TRBD2. This CDR3 contains 15 residues. V gave up 6 bases and J gave up 1 base; unmatched junction bases: 8. From germline, CDR1 is MDHEN and CDR2 SYDVKM. Variable domain in full (rest from reference TRBV28 and TRBJ2-7): DVKVTQSSRYLVKRTGEKVFLECVQDMDHENMFWYRQDPGLGLRLIYFSYDVKMKEKGDIPEGYSVSREKKERFSLILESASTNQTSMYLCASRGSGGASYEQYFGPGTRLTVT.

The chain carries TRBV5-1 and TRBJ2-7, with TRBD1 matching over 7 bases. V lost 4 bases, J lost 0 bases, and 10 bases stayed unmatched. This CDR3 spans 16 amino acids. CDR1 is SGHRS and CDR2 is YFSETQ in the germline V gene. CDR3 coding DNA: TGCGCCAGCAGCCCAACTCCGGGACAGAGCTCCTACGAGCAGTACTTC. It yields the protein CASSPTPGQSSYEQYF.

CDR3 coding DNA: TGTGCCAGCAGCTTAATTCCGGACACGAGATACTATGGCTACACCTTC. As protein: CASSLIPDTRYYGYTF. The V and J genes are TRBV7-2 and TRBJ1-2; D is possibly TRBD1 (5 bases). V lost 2 bases, J lost 3 bases, and 16 bases lay in between. This CDR3 is 16 amino acids long. The germline V gene has CDR1 SGHTA and CDR2 FQGNSA.

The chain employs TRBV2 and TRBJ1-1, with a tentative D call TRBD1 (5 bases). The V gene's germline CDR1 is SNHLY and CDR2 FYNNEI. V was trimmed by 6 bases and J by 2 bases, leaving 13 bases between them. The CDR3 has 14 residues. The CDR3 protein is CASSGQYYNTEAFF. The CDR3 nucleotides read TGTGCCAGCAGCGGACAATACTATAACACTGAAGCTTTCTTT.

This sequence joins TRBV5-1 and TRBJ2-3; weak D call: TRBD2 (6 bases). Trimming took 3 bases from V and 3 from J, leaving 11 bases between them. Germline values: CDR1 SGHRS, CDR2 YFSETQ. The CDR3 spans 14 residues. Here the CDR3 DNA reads TGCGCCAGCAGCTACGGGACTGGGACAGATACGCAGTATTTT. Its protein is CASSYGTGTDTQYF.

The CDR3 coding sequence is TGTGCCAGCACCCAATTGGACAGGGGCAATGAGCAGTTCTTC. Amino acids: CASTQLDRGNEQFF. This chain links TRBV28 with TRBJ2-1; 9 bases match TRBD1. The CDR3 has 14 amino acids. The trim removed 7 bases at V and 6 bases at J, leaving 7 bases unmatched. Per germline, CDR1 MDHEN and CDR2 SYDVKM.

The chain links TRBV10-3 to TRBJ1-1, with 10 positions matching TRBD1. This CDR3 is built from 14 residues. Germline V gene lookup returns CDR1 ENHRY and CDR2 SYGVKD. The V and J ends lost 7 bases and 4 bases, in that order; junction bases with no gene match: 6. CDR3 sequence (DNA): TGTGCCATCACAGGACAGGGGGTCGTCACTGAAGCTTTCTTT. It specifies CAITGQGVVTEAFF.

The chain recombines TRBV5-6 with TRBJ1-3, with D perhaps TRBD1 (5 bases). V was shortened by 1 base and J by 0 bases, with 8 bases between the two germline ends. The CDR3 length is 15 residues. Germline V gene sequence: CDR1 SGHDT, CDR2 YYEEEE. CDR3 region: CASSLQGNSGNTIYF. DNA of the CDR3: TGTGCCAGCAGCTTGCAGGGTAACTCTGGAAACACCATATATTTT.

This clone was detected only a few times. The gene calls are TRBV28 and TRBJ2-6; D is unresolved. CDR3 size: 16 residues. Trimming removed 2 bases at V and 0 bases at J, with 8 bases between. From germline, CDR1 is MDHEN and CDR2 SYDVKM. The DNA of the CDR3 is TGTGCCAGCAGTTTAGCAGGCTTCTCTGGGGCCAACGTCCTGACTTTC. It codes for CASSLAGFSGANVLTF.

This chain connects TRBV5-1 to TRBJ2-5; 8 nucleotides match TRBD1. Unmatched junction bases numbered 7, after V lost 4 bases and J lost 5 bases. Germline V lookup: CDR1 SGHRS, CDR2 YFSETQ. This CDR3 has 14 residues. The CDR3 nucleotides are TGCGCCAGCAGCACAAGGACAGGGTGGGAGACCCAGTACTTC. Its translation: CASSTRTGWETQYF.

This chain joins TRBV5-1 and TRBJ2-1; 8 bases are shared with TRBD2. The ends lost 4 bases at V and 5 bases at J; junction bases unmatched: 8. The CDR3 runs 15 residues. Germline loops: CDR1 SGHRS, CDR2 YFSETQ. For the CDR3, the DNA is TGCGCCAGCAGCCAGGGACTAGTGTCCAACAATGAGCAGTTCTTC. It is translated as CASSQGLVSNNEQFF.

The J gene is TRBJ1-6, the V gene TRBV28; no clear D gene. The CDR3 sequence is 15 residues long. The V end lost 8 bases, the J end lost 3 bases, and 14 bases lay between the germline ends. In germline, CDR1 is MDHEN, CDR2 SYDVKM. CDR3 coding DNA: TGTGCCAGCCAAGGCAGCGATTACTATAATTCACCCCTCCACTTT. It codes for CASQGSDYYNSPLHF.

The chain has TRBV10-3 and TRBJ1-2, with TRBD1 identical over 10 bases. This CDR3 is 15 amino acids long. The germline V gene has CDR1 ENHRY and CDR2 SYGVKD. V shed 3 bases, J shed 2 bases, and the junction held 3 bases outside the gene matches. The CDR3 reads CAISDDRGQNYGYTF. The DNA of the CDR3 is TGTGCCATCAGTGATGACAGGGGGCAGAACTATGGCTACACCTTC.

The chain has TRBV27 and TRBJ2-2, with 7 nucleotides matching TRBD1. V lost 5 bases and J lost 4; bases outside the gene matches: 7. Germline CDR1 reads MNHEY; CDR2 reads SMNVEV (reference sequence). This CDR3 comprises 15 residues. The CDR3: CASSPLTGLTGELFF. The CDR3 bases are TGTGCCAGCAGTCCCCTGACAGGGCTCACCGGGGAGCTGTTTTTT.

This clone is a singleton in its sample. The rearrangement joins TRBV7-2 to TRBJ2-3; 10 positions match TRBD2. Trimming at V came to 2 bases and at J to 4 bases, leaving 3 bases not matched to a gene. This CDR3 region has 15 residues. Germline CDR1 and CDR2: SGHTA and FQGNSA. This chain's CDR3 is CASSLLAGAADTQYF. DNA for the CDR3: TGTGCCAGCAGCTTACTAGCGGGAGCCGCAGATACGCAGTATTTT.

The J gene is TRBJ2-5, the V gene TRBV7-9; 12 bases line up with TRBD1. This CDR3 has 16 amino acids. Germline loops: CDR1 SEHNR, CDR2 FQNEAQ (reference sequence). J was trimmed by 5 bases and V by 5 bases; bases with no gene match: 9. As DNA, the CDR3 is TGTGCCAGCAGCCTTAGGGGGACAGGGGGCCCGGAGACCCAGTACTTC. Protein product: CASSLRGTGGPETQYF.

The CDR3 nucleotides are TGTGCCAGCACCCTGGGACTAGCGGAAAACAATGAGCAGTTCTTC. This gives the protein CASTLGLAENNEQFF. The chain employs TRBV6-1 and TRBJ2-1; TRBD2 aligns across 11 bases. Germline assignment: CDR1 MNHNS and CDR2 SASEGT. V shed 7 bases, J shed 5 bases, and the junction held 7 bases outside the gene matches. The CDR3 sequence is 15 residues long.

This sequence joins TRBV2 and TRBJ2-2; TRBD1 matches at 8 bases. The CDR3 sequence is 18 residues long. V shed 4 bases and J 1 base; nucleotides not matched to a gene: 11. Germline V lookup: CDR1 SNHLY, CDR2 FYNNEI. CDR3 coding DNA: TGTGCCAGCAGTGCACGCCGGAGACAGGGGAAGAACACCGGGGAGCTGTTTTTT. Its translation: CASSARRRQGKNTGELFF.

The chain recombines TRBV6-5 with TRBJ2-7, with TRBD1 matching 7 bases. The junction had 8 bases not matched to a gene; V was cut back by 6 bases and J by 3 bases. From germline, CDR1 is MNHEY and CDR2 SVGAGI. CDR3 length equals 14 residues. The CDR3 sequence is CASRKTGIGYEQYF. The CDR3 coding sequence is TGTGCCAGCAGGAAGACAGGGATAGGCTACGAGCAGTACTTC.